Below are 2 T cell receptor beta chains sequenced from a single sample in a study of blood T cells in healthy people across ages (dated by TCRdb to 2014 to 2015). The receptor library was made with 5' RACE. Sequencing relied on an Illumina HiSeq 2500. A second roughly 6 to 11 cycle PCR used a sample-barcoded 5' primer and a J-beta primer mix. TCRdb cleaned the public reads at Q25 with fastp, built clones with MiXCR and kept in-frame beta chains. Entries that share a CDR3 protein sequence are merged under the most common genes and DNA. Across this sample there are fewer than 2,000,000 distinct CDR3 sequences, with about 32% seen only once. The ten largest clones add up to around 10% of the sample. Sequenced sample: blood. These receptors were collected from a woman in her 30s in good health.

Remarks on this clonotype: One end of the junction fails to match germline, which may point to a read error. Here the CDR3 reads CASSKRTGSDEQYF. Here the CDR3 DNA reads TGTGCCAGCAGCAAGAGGACAGGCTCCGACGAGCAGTACTTC. The gene calls are TRBV11-2 and TRBJ2-7, with 7 bases that match TRBD1. Germline assignment: CDR1 SGHAT and CDR2 FQNNGV. This CDR3 is 14 amino acids long.

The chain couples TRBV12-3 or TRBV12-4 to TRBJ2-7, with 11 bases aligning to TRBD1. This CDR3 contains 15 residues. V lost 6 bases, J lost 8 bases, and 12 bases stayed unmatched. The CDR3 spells CASSLSGQGAPQQYF. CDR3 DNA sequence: TGTGCCAGCAGCCTATCCGGACAGGGGGCCCCTCAGCAGTACTTC.